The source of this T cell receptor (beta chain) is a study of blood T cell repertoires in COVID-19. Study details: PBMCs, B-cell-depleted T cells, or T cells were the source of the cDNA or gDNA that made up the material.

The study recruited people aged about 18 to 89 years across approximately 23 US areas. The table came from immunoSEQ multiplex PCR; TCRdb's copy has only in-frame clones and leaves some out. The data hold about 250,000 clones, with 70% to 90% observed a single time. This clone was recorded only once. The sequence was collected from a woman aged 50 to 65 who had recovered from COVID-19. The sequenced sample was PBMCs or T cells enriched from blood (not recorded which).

The DNA for the CDR3 is TGTGCCACCAGCAGAGACCGCCTTCGGGGGAACACTGAAGCTTTCTTT. Amino acid sequence: CATSRDRLRGNTEAFF. J is TRBJ1-1 and V is TRBV15; D unresolved. CDR1 and CDR2 from the germline V gene are LNHNV and YYDKDF (reference sequence). CDR3 size: 16 residues. V was cut by 0 bases and J by 1 base, with 12 bases left in between.